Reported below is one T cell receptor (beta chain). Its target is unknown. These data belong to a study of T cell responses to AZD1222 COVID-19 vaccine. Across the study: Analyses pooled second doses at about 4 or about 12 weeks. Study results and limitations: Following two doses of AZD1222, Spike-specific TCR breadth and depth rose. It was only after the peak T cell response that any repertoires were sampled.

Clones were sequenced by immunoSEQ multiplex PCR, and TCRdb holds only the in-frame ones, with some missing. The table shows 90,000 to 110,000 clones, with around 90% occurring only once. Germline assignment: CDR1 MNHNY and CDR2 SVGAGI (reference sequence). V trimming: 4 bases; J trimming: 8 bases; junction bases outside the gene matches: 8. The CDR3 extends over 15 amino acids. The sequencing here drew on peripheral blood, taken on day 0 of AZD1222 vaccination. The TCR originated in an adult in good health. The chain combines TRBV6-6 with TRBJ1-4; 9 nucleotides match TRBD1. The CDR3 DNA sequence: TGTGCCAGCAGTTCCCCTGGACAGGGGAACGAAAAACTGTTTTTT. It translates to CASSSPGQGNEKLFF.